A selection of T cell receptor beta chains follows, all from one sample in a study of cytomegalovirus exposure and HLA in healthy donors. Data came from immunoSEQ multiplex PCR; TCRdb stores just in-frame clones and leaves some out. Of some 99,000 clones in the sample, 60% to 75% are singletons; the top ten hold 1.2%. Sequencing used PBMCs. The receptors derive from a female donor in good health and CMV-seronegative. Both conserved end residues are part of each CDR3. The D gene is left open where the match is weak. Size values are once, few and many counts, or a class for expanded clones, and some rows have none.

V gene	D gene	clone size	J gene	CDR3 DNA	CDR3 protein
TRBV10-1	-	-	TRBJ2-5	TGCGCCAGCAGTGTCCCCGGCTGGGGGCCGGTACGTGAGACCCAGTACTTC	CASSVPGWGPVRETQYF
TRBV5-4	-	-	TRBJ1-4	TGTGCCAGCAGCTTTGGAGCAACTAATGAAAAACTGTTTTTT	CASSFGATNEKLFF
TRBV9	-	-	TRBJ2-5	TGTGCCAGCAGCGTAGGGGAGAGAGAGACCCAGTACTTC	CASSVGERETQYF
TRBV29-1	-	once	TRBJ2-7	TGCAGCGCCTCCCTCGGGGGGACACACTACGAGCAGTACTTC	CSASLGGTHYEQYF
TRBV5-8	TRBD2	-	TRBJ2-7	TGTGCCAGCAGCCCGGGACTAGCGGGAGTCGAGCAGTACTTC	CASSPGLAGVEQYF
TRBV23-1	-	few	TRBJ1-4	TGCGCCAGCAGTCCCGGTACCTTTGAAAAACTGTTTTTT	CASSPGTFEKLFF
TRBV4-1	TRBD2	-	TRBJ2-4	TGCGCCAGCAGCCAACGGGGACTAGCGGGAGGGCGGGGGAACATTCAGTACTTC	CASSQRGLAGGRGNIQYF
TRBV18	TRBD1	-	TRBJ1-1	TGTGCCAGCTCACCACCGGGCCGACAGGGCAACACTGAAGCTTTCTTT	CASSPPGRQGNTEAFF
TRBV9	-	-	TRBJ2-3	TGTGCCAGCAGCCCCAACGGGGATACGCAGTATTTT	CASSPNGDTQYF
TRBV7-8	-	-	TRBJ1-6	TGTGCCAGCAGCTTGGGAAGTCGGGGGACGTTTTCACCCCTCCACTTT	CASSLGSRGTFSPLHF
TRBV15	TRBD1	-	TRBJ1-2	TGTGCCACCAGCAGAGCCAGGGGGCATGGCTACACCTTC	CATSRARGHGYTF
TRBV28	TRBD1	once	TRBJ1-1	TGTGCCACCAGACAGGGCCCTGAAGCTTTCTTT	CATRQGPEAFF
TRBV10-3	-	-	TRBJ2-7	TGTGCCATCAGCGGAGGTCGGGGAACCTACGAGCAGTACTTC	CAISGGRGTYEQYF
TRBV30	TRBD2	-	TRBJ2-3	TGTGCCTGGACCGGGGGGGCCCCGGGTACGCAGTATTTT	CAWTGGAPGTQYF
TRBV2	TRBD1	-	TRBJ2-7	TGTGCCACCGGGACAGATATCACCTACGAGCAGTACTTC	CATGTDITYEQYF
TRBV29-1	-	few	TRBJ2-7	TGCAGCGTTGTACAGGGTACCTACGAGCAGTACTTC	CSVVQGTYEQYF
TRBV29-1	TRBD2	-	TRBJ2-3	TGCAGCGTTGAAGATAGGACTAGCGGGGGGACAGATACGCAGTATTTT	CSVEDRTSGGTDTQYF
TRBV28	TRBD1	-	TRBJ2-7	TGTGCCAGCACCGGGACAGGGGTGGACGAGCAGTACTTC	CASTGTGVDEQYF
TRBV9	TRBD2	-	TRBJ2-1	TGTGCCAGCAGCCTATGGCGGGAGGGCCGGGAGCAGTTCTTC	CASSLWREGREQFF
TRBV5-1	TRBD1	-	TRBJ1-2	TGCGCCAGCACCTATGCCCCAGGGGGGTGGAACTATGGCTACACCTTC	CASTYAPGGWNYGYTF
TRBV19	-	-	TRBJ2-1	TGTGCCAGTGACCTCGGGGTTGGCTACAATGAGCAGTTCTTC	CASDLGVGYNEQFF
TRBV19	TRBD1	-	TRBJ1-1	TGTGCCAGTAGGAGGGGACAGGGGTCGTTCGCTTTCTTT	CASRRGQGSFAFF
TRBV5-6	-	-	TRBJ2-7	TGTGCCAGCAGCGTCTTCACAGGGAATCACGAGCAGTACTTC	CASSVFTGNHEQYF
TRBV5-1	-	-	TRBJ1-2	TGCGCCAGCAGCTTGGGTCTCGTCAGGAACCCACAAGGGGATGGCTACACCTTC	CASSLGLVRNPQGDGYTF
TRBV11-2	-	-	TRBJ1-3	TGTGCCAGCAGCCCCGAGGGAGGGTCTGGAAACACCATATATTTT	CASSPEGGSGNTIYF
TRBV28	TRBD1	-	TRBJ1-4	TGTGCCAGCAGTTCGCCGGGACAGATGATTGCAACTAATGAAAAACTGTTTTTT	CASSSPGQMIATNEKLFF
TRBV7-9	TRBD1	-	TRBJ2-7	TGTGCCAGCAGCTTAGCCAGGGGGCCTTACGAGCAGTACTTC	CASSLARGPYEQYF
TRBV27	-	-	TRBJ1-2	TGTGCCAGCAGTTTCGGAGGGGGGGACTATGGCTACACCTTC	CASSFGGGDYGYTF
TRBV28	TRBD2	-	TRBJ2-7	TGTGCCAGCAGTCATAGCGGGAGTGGAAGCTACGAGCAGTACTTC	CASSHSGSGSYEQYF
TRBV27	TRBD2	-	TRBJ2-7	TGTGCCAGCAGTTTAGGGACTAGCGGGAGATTGGGGTCCTACGAGCAGTACTTC	CASSLGTSGRLGSYEQYF
TRBV19	TRBD1	-	TRBJ2-6	TGTGCCAGTAGTACCGGACGGACAGGTGACTCCTCTGGGGCCAACGTCCTGACTTTC	CASSTGRTGDSSGANVLTF
TRBV9	TRBD1	-	TRBJ1-4	TGTGCCAGCAGCGTAGGGACCCGGGACAGTGATAGAAAACTGTTTTTT	CASSVGTRDSDRKLFF
TRBV7-9	TRBD1	-	TRBJ2-7	TGTGCCAGCAGCCGACAGGGCGCCTCCTACGAGCAGTACTTC	CASSRQGASYEQYF
TRBV27	TRBD2	few	TRBJ2-1	TGTGCCAGCAGTTACGGCGGGGGAGTCTACAATGAGCAGTTCTTC	CASSYGGGVYNEQFF
TRBV2	TRBD1	-	TRBJ1-6	TGTGCCAGCAGTGGCACAGGGGCGCAACTCCCCAATTCACCCCTCCACTTT	CASSGTGAQLPNSPLHF
TRBV30	TRBD1	-	TRBJ2-7	TGTGCCTGGAGGGGGGACAGACCCTACGAGCAGTACTTC	CAWRGDRPYEQYF
TRBV6-1	-	few	TRBJ1-2	TGTGCCAGCAGTGAAGGGGTTGGGGCCTATGGCTACACCTTC	CASSEGVGAYGYTF
TRBV4-2	-	-	TRBJ2-3	TGTGCCAGCAGCCAAGAACGCGGGGCCCGCACAGATACGCAGTATTTT	CASSQERGARTDTQYF
TRBV5-1	TRBD1	-	TRBJ1-2	TGCGCCAGCAGCTTAGAACAGGGGTCCTTCTATGGCTACACCTTC	CASSLEQGSFYGYTF
TRBV7-9	TRBD1	few	TRBJ1-1	TGTGCCAGCAAGGGGACAGTACTGAACACTGAAGCTTTCTTT	CASKGTVLNTEAFF
TRBV19	-	few	TRBJ1-1	TGTGCCAGTAGTATGAGGCAGGGAGGCACTGAAGCTTTCTTT	CASSMRQGGTEAFF
TRBV7-2	TRBD1	-	TRBJ1-2	TGTGCCAGCAGCTTAGGGACAGGGGGGAAGATTAACTATGGCTACACCTTC	CASSLGTGGKINYGYTF
TRBV7-9	-	-	TRBJ1-1	TGTTCCAGCAGCCCCTCCAACACTGAAGCTTTCTTT	CSSSPSNTEAFF
TRBV6-5	-	-	TRBJ2-7	TGTGCCAGCAGTTACTCGTCCGGGAACGAGCAGTACTTC	CASSYSSGNEQYF
TRBV9	TRBD2	-	TRBJ2-5	TGTGCCAGCAGCGTAGTGGCGGGGGGCCAAGAGACCCAGTACTTC	CASSVVAGGQETQYF
TRBV23-1	TRBD1	once	TRBJ1-2	TGCGCCAGCACGACAGGGGTCCCTAACTATGGCTACACCTTC	CASTTGVPNYGYTF
TRBV7-9	-	-	TRBJ2-7	TGTTCCAGCCAACAGAACTACGAGCAGTACTTC	CSSQQNYEQYF
TRBV14	TRBD1	-	TRBJ1-2	TGTGCCAGCAGCCCGAGACAGGGGAAGGGCTACACCTTC	CASSPRQGKGYTF
TRBV11-2	-	-	TRBJ1-5	TGTGCCAGCAGCTTAGATCTTCCAGGTAATAGCAATCAGCCCCAGCATTTT	CASSLDLPGNSNQPQHF
TRBV2	-	-	TRBJ1-5	TGTGCCAGCAGGGGGGACAACAATCAGCCCCAGCATTTT	CASRGDNNQPQHF
TRBV5-1	-	-	TRBJ1-1	TGCGCCAGCAGCCCCGGGACTGAGAACACTGAAGCTTTCTTT	CASSPGTENTEAFF
TRBV11-2	-	once	TRBJ1-5	TGTGCCAGCAGCTTAGGGGCCAGTACTAGTAGCAATCAGCCCCAGCATTTT	CASSLGASTSSNQPQHF
TRBV6-5	-	-	TRBJ1-3	TGTGCCAGCACCCCCACCGACGGGAGAAACACCATATATTTT	CASTPTDGRNTIYF